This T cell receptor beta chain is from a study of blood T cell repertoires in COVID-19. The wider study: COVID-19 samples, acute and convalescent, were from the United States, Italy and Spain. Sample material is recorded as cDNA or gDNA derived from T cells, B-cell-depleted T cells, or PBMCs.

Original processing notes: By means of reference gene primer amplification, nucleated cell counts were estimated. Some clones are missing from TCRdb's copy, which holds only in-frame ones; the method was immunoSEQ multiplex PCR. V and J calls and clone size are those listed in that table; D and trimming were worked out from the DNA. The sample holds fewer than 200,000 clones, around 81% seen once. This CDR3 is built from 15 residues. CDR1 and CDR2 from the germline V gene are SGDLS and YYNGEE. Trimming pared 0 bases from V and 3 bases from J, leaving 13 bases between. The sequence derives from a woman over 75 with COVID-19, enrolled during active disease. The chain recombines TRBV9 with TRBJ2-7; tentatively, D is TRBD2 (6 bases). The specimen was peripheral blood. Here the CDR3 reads CASSVEISGGYEQYF. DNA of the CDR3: TGTGCCAGCAGCGTAGAGATTAGCGGAGGCTACGAGCAGTACTTC.